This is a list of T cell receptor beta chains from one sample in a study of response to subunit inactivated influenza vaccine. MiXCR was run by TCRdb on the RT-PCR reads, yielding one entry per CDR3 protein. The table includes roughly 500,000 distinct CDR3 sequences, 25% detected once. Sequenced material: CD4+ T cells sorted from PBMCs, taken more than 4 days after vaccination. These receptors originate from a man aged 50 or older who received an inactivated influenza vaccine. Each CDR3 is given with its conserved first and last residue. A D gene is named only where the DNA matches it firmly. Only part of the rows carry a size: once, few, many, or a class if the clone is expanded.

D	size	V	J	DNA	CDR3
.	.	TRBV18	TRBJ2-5	TGTGCCAGCTCACCACGCGGCGGGAAGGAGACCCAGTACTTC	CASSPRGGKETQYF
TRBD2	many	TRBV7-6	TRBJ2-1	TGTGCCAGCAGCTTAGCAGCGGGAGGGGGACACAATGAGCAGTTCTTC	CASSLAAGGGHNEQFF
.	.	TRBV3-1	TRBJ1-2	TGTGCCAGCAGCCAAGATGTTCTAGGGTATGGCTACACCTTC	CASSQDVLGYGYTF
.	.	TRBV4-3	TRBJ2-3	TGCGCCAGCAGCCAAGGCGGCCGACGCACAGATACGCAGTATTTT	CASSQGGRRTDTQYF
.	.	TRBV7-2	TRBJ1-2	TGTGCCAGCAGCTCAACAGGACAGTCCTATGGCTACACCTTC	CASSSTGQSYGYTF
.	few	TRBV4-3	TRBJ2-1	TGCGCCAGCAGCCAAGATAACGTACAGTTCAATGAGCAGTTCTTC	CASSQDNVQFNEQFF
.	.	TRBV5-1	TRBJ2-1	TGCGCCAGCAGCTTGGCCGTCGGGAGCTCCTACAATGAGCAGTTCTTC	CASSLAVGSSYNEQFF
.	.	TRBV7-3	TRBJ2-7	TGTGCCAGCAGCATGGGGGCATCCGGCGAGCAGTACTTC	CASSMGASGEQYF
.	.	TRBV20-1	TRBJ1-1	TGCAGTGCTAAAGGACAGAACGCCCCTGAAGCTTTCTTT	CSAKGQNAPEAFF
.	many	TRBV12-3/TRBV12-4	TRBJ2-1	TGTGCCAGCAGTTCCTACGGGACTTTCAGCTCCTACAATGAGCAGTTCTTC	CASSSYGTFSSYNEQFF
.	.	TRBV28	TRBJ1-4	TGTGCCAGCAGTCCCAGATCTAATGAAAAACTGTTTTTT	CASSPRSNEKLFF
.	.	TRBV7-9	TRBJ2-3	TGTGCCAGCAGCTTATGGGGTGCAGATACGCAGTATTTT	CASSLWGADTQYF
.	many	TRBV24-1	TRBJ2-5	TGTGCCACCAGTGATTTTGGGCAGGGTCGGGAGACCCAGTACTTC	CATSDFGQGRETQYF
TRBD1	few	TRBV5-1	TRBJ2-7	TGCGCCAGCAGCCCGTCAGGACAGGGCAGCTCCTACGAGCAGTACTTC	CASSPSGQGSSYEQYF
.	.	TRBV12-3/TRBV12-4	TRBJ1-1	TGTGCCAGCAGTTTAGGGGGTCAGAATACTGAAGCTTTCTTT	CASSLGGQNTEAFF
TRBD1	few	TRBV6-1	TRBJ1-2	TGTGCCAGCAGTGAGGGACAGAGAAGCTATGGCTACACCTTC	CASSEGQRSYGYTF
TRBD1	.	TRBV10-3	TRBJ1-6	TGTGCCATCAGTGAGTCGGGACAGAATAATTCACCCCTCCACTTT	CAISESGQNNSPLHF
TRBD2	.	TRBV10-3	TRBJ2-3	TGTGCCATCAGTGAGTCTAGTGGCGGGAGGGCCAGAGATACGCAGTATTTT	CAISESSGGRARDTQYF
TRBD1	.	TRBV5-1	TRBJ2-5	TGCGCCAGCAGCCCGGGAAAGACAGGGGGAGGCGAAGAGACCCAGTACTTC	CASSPGKTGGGEETQYF
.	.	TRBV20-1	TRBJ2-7	TGCAGTGCTAGGGCTAGTCCCTACGAGCAGTACTTC	CSARASPYEQYF
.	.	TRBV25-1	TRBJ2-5	TGTGCCAGCAGTGAATCAGGACACCAAGAGACCCAGTACTTC	CASSESGHQETQYF
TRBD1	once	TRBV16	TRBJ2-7	TGTGCCAGCAGCTCACAGGGGTCCGAGCAGTACTTC	CASSSQGSEQYF
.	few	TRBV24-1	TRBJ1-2	TGTGCCACCAGTGATGGAACAGGGCGACGATATGGCTACACCTTC	CATSDGTGRRYGYTF
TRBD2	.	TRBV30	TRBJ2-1	TGTGCCTGGAGTGTAAAAGCGGGAGGGTACAATGAGCAGTTCTTC	CAWSVKAGGYNEQFF
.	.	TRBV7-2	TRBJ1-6	TGTGCCAGCAGCTTCAGTCCTTTTCGGGGCGGTAATTCACCCCTCCACTTT	CASSFSPFRGGNSPLHF
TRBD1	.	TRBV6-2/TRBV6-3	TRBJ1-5	TGTGCCAGCAGCCGGGACAGGACTAATCAGCCCCAGCATTTT	CASSRDRTNQPQHF
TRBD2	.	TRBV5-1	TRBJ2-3	TGCGCCAGCAGCTTGGGACTAGCGGGAGGGGTGACGGATACGCAGTATTTT	CASSLGLAGGVTDTQYF
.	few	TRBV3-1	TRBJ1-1	TGTGCCAGCAGCCAGGCCCCTGGCACTGAAGCTTTCTTT	CASSQAPGTEAFF
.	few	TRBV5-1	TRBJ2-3	TGCGCCAGCAGCCCGGCACTAGCCGCAGACACAGATACGCAGTATTTT	CASSPALAADTDTQYF
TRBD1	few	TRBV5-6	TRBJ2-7	TGTGCCAGCAGCCGACAGGGGTTTCAGGTCGAGCAGTACTTC	CASSRQGFQVEQYF
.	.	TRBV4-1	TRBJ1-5	TGCGCCAGCAGCCAAGGTCCCCTTAGCAATCAGCCCCAGCATTTT	CASSQGPLSNQPQHF
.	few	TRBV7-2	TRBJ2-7	TGTGCCAGCAGCGCAGACTCGGGTTACGAGCAGTACTTC	CASSADSGYEQYF
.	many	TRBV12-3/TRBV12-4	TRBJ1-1	TGTGCCAGCAGGGGTCAGGTGAACACTGAAGCTTTCTTT	CASRGQVNTEAFF
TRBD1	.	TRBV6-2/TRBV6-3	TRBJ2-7	TGTGCCAGCAGTTACACCCGGAGGAGAGGGACAGACTACGAGCAGTACTTC	CASSYTRRRGTDYEQYF
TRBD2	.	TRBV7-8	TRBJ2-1	TGTGCCAGCAGCCGAGGACTAGCGGGAGTAACCTACAATGAGCAGTTCTTC	CASSRGLAGVTYNEQFF
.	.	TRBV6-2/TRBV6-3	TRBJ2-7	TGTGCCAGCAGTTACGAACTTGGCGGCTACTACCACGAGCAGTACTTC	CASSYELGGYYHEQYF
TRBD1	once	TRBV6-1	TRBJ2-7	TGTGCCAGCAAGAAGGGACAGGGGGGCTACGAGCAGTACTTC	CASKKGQGGYEQYF
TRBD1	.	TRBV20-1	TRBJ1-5	TGCAGTGCTAGAGATCCGGCCAGGGACAGCAATCAGCACCAGCATTTT	CSARDPARDSNQHQHF
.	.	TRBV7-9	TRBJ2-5	TGTGCCAGCAGCGTACAGATCCTCGAAGAGACCCAGTACTTC	CASSVQILEETQYF
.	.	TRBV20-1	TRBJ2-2	TGCAGTGCTAGCAATAGCCCCGGGGAGCTGTTTTTT	CSASNSPGELFF
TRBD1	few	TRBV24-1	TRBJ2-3	TGTGCCACCAGTGAACACAGGGGTTCAGATACGCAGTATTTT	CATSEHRGSDTQYF
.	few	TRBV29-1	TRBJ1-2	TGCAGCGTTGAGGACGGCTACTATGGCTACACCTTC	CSVEDGYYGYTF
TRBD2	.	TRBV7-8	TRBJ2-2	TGTGCCAGCAGCTTAGCGAGGCTAGCGGCCCCGAACACCGGGGAGCTGTTTTTT	CASSLARLAAPNTGELFF
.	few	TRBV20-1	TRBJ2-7	TGCAGTGCTAGACCCCCGGGACACCACTACGAGCAGTACTTC	CSARPPGHHYEQYF
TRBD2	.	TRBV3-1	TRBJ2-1	TGTGCCAGCAGCTCCATGGCGGGGGGGCTTTCCTACAATGAGCAGTTCTTC	CASSSMAGGLSYNEQFF
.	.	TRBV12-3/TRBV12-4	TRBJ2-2	TGTGCCAGCAGGCCCGGGGCTTTTTCCGCCGGGGAGCTGTTTTTT	CASRPGAFSAGELFF
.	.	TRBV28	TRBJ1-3	TGTGCCAGCAAAAGCTCTGGAAACACCATATATTTT	CASKSSGNTIYF
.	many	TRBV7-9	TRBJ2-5	TGTGCCAGCAGCCTCCTCTCCGGCCCTGGAGAGACCCAGTACTTC	CASSLLSGPGETQYF
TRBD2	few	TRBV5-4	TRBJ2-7	TGTGCCAGCAGCTTATCAAGCGGGGGGGGAAGACAGTACTTC	CASSLSSGGGRQYF